The rows below give T cell receptor beta chains drawn from one sample of a study of blood T cells in healthy people across ages. TCRdb itself ran the 5' RACE reads through MiXCR, one entry per CDR3 protein. Here the sample spans 750,000 to 950,000 distinct CDR3 sequences, around a quarter being singletons. This same sample was also part of a study on T cells of mothers and their children.

Sequencing was carried out using blood. The receptor source for this set is a boy younger than 18 in good health. The conserved cysteine and the conserved F or W are not part of the CDR3 here. Some rows mark clone size as missing; the rest say once, few, many or name a class of expanded clone.

>-|TRBJ2-1|TRBV5-1
ASSKGLEGLNEQF
>few|TRBJ1-4|TRBV5-6
ASSPWDTQKLF
>few|TRBJ2-1|TRBV15
ATSRPGQRNEQF
>-|-|TRBV28
ASTPSGTTYEQY
>few|TRBJ2-7|TRBV14
ASSQRTRLAYEQY
>-|TRBJ1-4|TRBV5-5
ASSLVPVEKLF
>-|TRBJ2-7|TRBV2
ASSEAVAGRYEQY
>-|TRBJ2-7|TRBV20-1
SARVLAGDPYEQY
>-|-|TRBV2
ASSDTGGHNEQF
>few|TRBJ1-2|TRBV11-2
ASSLSVFGYGYT
>few|TRBJ1-2|TRBV12-3/TRBV12-4
ASRASLYGYT
>-|TRBJ2-3|TRBV12-3/TRBV12-4
ASNQGISDTQY
>-|TRBJ2-7|TRBV2
ASSFDRATSSYEQY
>-|TRBJ2-1|TRBV24-1
ATSPYFGTGDIDEQF
>few|TRBJ1-1|TRBV15
ATSRPGVSTEAF
>once|TRBJ2-2|TRBV15
ATSIFARGTGELF
>few|TRBJ2-5|TRBV24-1
ATSDPGASQETQY
>-|TRBJ1-4|TRBV6-5
ASSWTGSIEKLF
>-|TRBJ2-7|TRBV7-6
ASSTLAVYEQY
>many|TRBJ2-5|TRBV28
ASQGEETQY
>-|TRBJ2-5|TRBV3-1
ASSHPGADETQY
>-|-|TRBV6-5
ASSTGFSHEQY
>-|TRBJ2-5|TRBV20-1
SARALLAGGGETQY
>-|TRBJ1-2|TRBV5-4
ASGGDRGYGYT
>-|TRBJ2-1|TRBV28
ASSPRFPFHEQF
>many|TRBJ2-5|TRBV3-1
ASSPGRGRETQY
>many|TRBJ2-7|TRBV27
ASSARDSSYEQY
>-|TRBJ2-5|TRBV20-1
SARGTSGLREQY
>-|TRBJ2-7|TRBV5-1
ASSFSSGFEEQY
>-|TRBJ2-5|TRBV7-9
ASSSGTGSPQETQY
>few|TRBJ2-4|TRBV28
ASSPNRLPGLAKNIQY
>-|TRBJ1-1|TRBV20-1
SGVPGQTQAF
>-|TRBJ2-5|TRBV4-2
ASSQVAGTSEETQY
>-|TRBJ2-5|TRBV12-3/TRBV12-4
ASSLARGTGGAEKTQY
>-|TRBJ1-2|TRBV10-3
AISESRGGASGYT
>-|TRBJ2-5|TRBV12-3/TRBV12-4
ASSPQGYTFGETQY
>few|-|TRBV5-1
ASTGLSSGEQY
>-|-|TRBV3-1
ASGTSGDLGQF
>few|TRBJ1-6|TRBV7-9
ASSFNRNNSPLH
>-|TRBJ1-2|TRBV18
ASSPGYRGSGYGYT
>-|TRBJ1-3|TRBV5-1
ASSLDLSGNTIY
>-|TRBJ2-1|TRBV28
ASSLLNNEQF
>few|TRBJ2-7|TRBV6-5
ASSFQTTAYEQY
>-|TRBJ2-4|TRBV5-1
ASSPGTGGGNIQY
>-|TRBJ2-7|TRBV4-1
ASSQEVSSTRGHEQY
>-|TRBJ2-2|TRBV20-1
SASQGGELF
>-|TRBJ1-2|TRBV12-3/TRBV12-4
ASSLGGVDPSGYT
>-|-|TRBV7-9
ASSPPDGTGSYEQY
>-|TRBJ2-7|TRBV12-3/TRBV12-4
ASSLKAPYEQY
>-|TRBJ2-7|TRBV12-5
ASGLKTAAFVSYEQY
>few|TRBJ2-5|TRBV7-9
ASSYPGQTQY
>few|TRBJ1-2|TRBV12-3/TRBV12-4
ATQGNDGYT
>-|TRBJ1-4|TRBV20-1
SASGGLEKLF
>-|TRBJ1-1|TRBV10-3
AISETANTEAF
>-|TRBJ1-1|TRBV10-3
AISRQGRDTEAF
>few|TRBJ2-7|TRBV7-3
ASSLTGLASEQY
>few|-|TRBV29-1
SATTGEVAYNEQF
>few|TRBJ2-7|TRBV4-1
ASSPWDMPAQY
>-|TRBJ2-7|TRBV20-1
SARGLYKTTRNHYEQY